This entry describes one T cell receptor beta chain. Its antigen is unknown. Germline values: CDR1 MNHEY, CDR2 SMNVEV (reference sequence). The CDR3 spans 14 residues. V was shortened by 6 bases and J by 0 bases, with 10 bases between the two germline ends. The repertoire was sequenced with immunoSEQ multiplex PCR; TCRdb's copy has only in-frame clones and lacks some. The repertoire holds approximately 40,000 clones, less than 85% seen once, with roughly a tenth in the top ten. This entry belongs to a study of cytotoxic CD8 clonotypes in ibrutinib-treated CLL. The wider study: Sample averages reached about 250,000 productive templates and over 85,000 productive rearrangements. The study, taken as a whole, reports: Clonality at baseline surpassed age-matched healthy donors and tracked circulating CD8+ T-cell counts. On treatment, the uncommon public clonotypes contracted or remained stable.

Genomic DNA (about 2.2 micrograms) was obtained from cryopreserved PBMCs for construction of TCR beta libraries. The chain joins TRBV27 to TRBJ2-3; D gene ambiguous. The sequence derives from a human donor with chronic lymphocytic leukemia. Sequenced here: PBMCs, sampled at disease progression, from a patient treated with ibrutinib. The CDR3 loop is CASRGFGSTDTQYF. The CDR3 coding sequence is TGTGCCAGCAGAGGGTTTGGTAGCACAGATACGCAGTATTTT.